This TCR beta chain was sequenced during a study of early T cells in non-severe SARS-CoV-2 infection. Study overall: Sequenced bulk RNA came from whole blood that was unsorted, and chains were unpaired.

This clonotype was seen at least ten times. Its antigen remains unidentified. Unique molecular identifiers were attached to individual cDNA molecules. Using its own MiXCR run on the 5' RACE reads, TCRdb lists one record per CDR3 protein. The sample lists about 49,000 distinct CDR3 sequences, approximately 12% occurring once. Study-wide results and caveats: Lookups in VDJdb leaned toward anti-spike CD8 responses and missed private and CD4 specificities.

Germline V CDR1 and CDR2: SGHAT, FQNNGV. V lost 6 bases, J lost 4 bases, and 15 bases lay in between. This CDR3 region has 14 residues. V gene TRBV11-2 combines with J gene TRBJ1-1; TRBD1 is a possible D gene (5 bases). The origin of this receptor is an adult who was a healthcare worker with PCR-confirmed SARS-CoV-2 infection or an uninfected control (not recorded which). What was sequenced was whole blood. CDR3 protein: CASSSGGKGTEAFF. The CDR3 nucleotides read TGTGCCAGCAGTTCCGGGGGAAAGGGCACTGAAGCTTTCTTT.